Shown below are 20 T cell receptor beta chains from a single sample sequenced in a study of OX40 agonist ivuxolimab in advanced cancers. The library was built by means of the immunoSEQ multiplex PCR assay. TCRdb retrieved this table from immuneACCESS and kept in-frame rearrangements only. Not all clones are present; in checked studies, unresolved V genes account for under half, and no reason is known for the remainder. For this sample there are 8,500 to 9,500 clones; around three quarters appear just once. 27% of the sample goes to the ten largest clones. This material consisted of CD4+ or CD8+ T cells sorted from blood, taken in a trial of the OX40 agonist ivuxolimab. These receptors were taken from an adult with an advanced solid tumor such as melanoma, head and neck, liver or kidney cancer.

The CDR3 here is CASSLAGGSGDEQYF. CDR3 sequence (DNA): TGTGCCAGCAGCTTAGCCGGTGGGAGCGGTGACGAGCAGTACTTC. This chain links TRBV7-9 with TRBJ2-7, with TRBD2 as a possible D gene (5 bases). V was cut by 0 bases and J by 5 bases, with 14 bases left in between. The length of the CDR3 is 15 residues. Germline-derived CDR1 and CDR2 are SEHNR and FQNEAQ (reference sequence).

The genes are TRBV7-9 and TRBJ2-3, with no clear D. The ends were cut back, 5 bases at V and 4 bases at J, with 7 bases in the middle. This CDR3 comprises 12 residues. Germline loops: CDR1 SEHNR, CDR2 FQNEAQ (reference sequence). The DNA of the CDR3 is TGTGCCAGCAGCCGTTTGGCAGATACGCAGTATTTT. It encodes CASSRLADTQYF.

The chain is built from TRBV28 and TRBJ2-1, with TRBD2 matching 10 bases. The germline V gene encodes CDR1 MDHEN and CDR2 SYDVKM. The J segment lost 7 bases and the V segment lost 5 bases, leaving 5 bases of the junction unmatched. The CDR3 has 14 residues. The CDR3: CASSDLSGGNEQFF. The CDR3 DNA sequence: TGTGCCAGCAGTGACCTTAGCGGGGGGAATGAGCAGTTCTTC.

V is TRBV27 and J is TRBJ2-5, with D unresolved. Germline V gene data show CDR1 as MNHEY and CDR2 as SMNVEV (reference sequence). This CDR3 region has 11 residues. Trimming shortened V by 2 bases and J by 5 bases, and 3 bases separated the two germline ends. This CDR3 reads CASSLGETQYF. The CDR3 bases are TGTGCCAGCAGTTTAGGGGAGACCCAGTACTTC.

This chain connects TRBV29-1 to TRBJ2-1; D is unresolved. V was trimmed by 1 base and J by 3 bases, leaving 7 bases between them. This CDR3 comprises 13 residues. Germline values: CDR1 SQVTM, CDR2 ANQGSEA. The CDR3 DNA follows: TGCAGCGTTGAAGGACTTCTCTACAATGAGCAGTTCTTC. Translation gives CSVEGLLYNEQFF.

This clone was observed a single time. The chain joins TRBV4-1 to TRBJ2-7, with a tentative D call TRBD1 (5 bases). The CDR3 totals 15 residues. Germline-derived CDR1 and CDR2 are MGHRA and YSYEKL. V dropped 2 bases and J dropped 0 bases, with 11 bases sitting between them. CDR3 sequence: CASSQQDKSSYEQYF. CDR3 nucleotide sequence: TGCGCCAGCAGCCAACAGGACAAGAGCTCCTACGAGCAGTACTTC.

The chain recombines TRBV19 with TRBJ1-2, with TRBD1 identical over 9 bases. V trimming: 7 bases; J trimming: 8 bases; junction bases outside the gene matches: 11. There are 14 residues in the CDR3. Germline CDR1 reads LNHDA; CDR2 reads SQIVND (reference sequence). CDR3 coding DNA: TGTGCCAGTATTCCCCTTACAGGGGGCGAAGGCTACACCTTC. Translated, it gives CASIPLTGGEGYTF.

V is TRBV6-5 and J is TRBJ2-7; the D gene is possibly TRBD2 (7 bases). The germline CDR1 and CDR2 sequences are MNHEY and SVGAGI. The CDR3 extends over 14 amino acids. V lost 2 bases and J 6 bases, leaving 14 bases between the germline ends. The CDR3 DNA sequence: TGTGCCAGCAGTTACGGCGCGGGGGCCGGCGAGCAGTACTTC. Protein: CASSYGAGAGEQYF.

V gene TRBV5-4 combines with J gene TRBJ2-7, with D maybe TRBD1 (5 bases). Germline-derived CDR1 and CDR2 are SGHNT and YYREEE (reference sequence). CDR3 size: 13 residues. V lost 2 bases, J lost 2 bases, and 8 bases lay in between. The CDR3 nucleotides read TGTGCCAGCAGCTTTCAAGGGGCCTACGAGCAGTACTTC. It encodes CASSFQGAYEQYF. Supplemented by reference TRBV5-4 and TRBJ2-7, the full variable domain reads ETGVTQSPTHLIKTRGQQVTLRCSSQSGHNTVSWYQQALGQGPQFIFQYYREEENGRGNFPPRFSGLQFPNYSSELNVNALELDDSALYLCASSFQGAYEQYFGPGTRLTVT.

CDR3 nucleotides: TGTGCCAGCAGCTTAGGGTACACTGAAGCTTTCTTT. It codes for CASSLGYTEAFF. This chain connects TRBV7-9 to TRBJ1-1, with D hard to call. Germline loops: CDR1 SEHNR, CDR2 FQNEAQ (reference sequence). The CDR3 is 12 residues long. The V and J ends lost 1 base and 3 bases respectively, with 3 bases between them.

This sequence joins TRBV28 and TRBJ1-5; D not resolved. The length of the CDR3 is 13 residues. CDR1 and CDR2 from the germline V gene are MDHEN and SYDVKM. V lost 5 bases, J lost 6 bases, and 11 bases lay in between. The CDR3 DNA is TGTGCCAGCAGTCCCTCTCTTATTCAGCCCCAGCATTTT. This codes for CASSPSLIQPQHF.

The chain joins TRBV29-1 to TRBJ1-2, with a weak D call TRBD1 (6 bases). CDR3 size: 14 residues. V was shortened by 1 base and J by 5 bases, with 14 bases between the two germline ends. Per the germline V gene, CDR1 is SQVTM and CDR2 is ANQGSEA. The CDR3: CSVEAGGAGYGYTF. DNA of the CDR3: TGCAGCGTTGAAGCGGGGGGCGCCGGGTATGGCTACACCTTC.

This clone rates as large (0.1 to 1%). The V call is TRBV5-6, the J call TRBJ2-3; the D is unclear. This CDR3 region has 15 residues. Per the germline V gene, CDR1 is SGHDT and CDR2 is YYEEEE. Deletions cut 4 bases from V and 4 bases from J, with 16 bases between. The CDR3 loop is CASSRAWGEADTQYF. CDR3 in DNA: TGTGCCAGCAGCAGGGCGTGGGGTGAGGCAGATACGCAGTATTTT.

The chain carries TRBV29-1 and TRBJ2-7; 10 bases fit TRBD1. The germline gives CDR1 SQVTM, CDR2 ANQGSEA. The CDR3 is 14 residues long. V lost 8 bases and J lost 6; bases outside the gene matches: 13. The CDR3: CSTAGTGDVGEQYF. As DNA, the CDR3 is TGCAGCACTGCCGGGACAGGGGATGTCGGCGAGCAGTACTTC.

This chain links TRBV6-5 with TRBJ2-7; 13 positions agree with TRBD2. The trim removed 4 bases at V and 4 bases at J, leaving 7 bases unmatched. CDR3 length equals 16 residues. CDR1 and CDR2 (germline): MNHEY, SVGAGI. CDR3 sequence: CASSLGLAGVSYEQYF. The CDR3 DNA reads as TGTGCCAGCAGTTTAGGACTAGCGGGGGTTTCGTACGAGCAGTACTTC.

This rearrangement joins TRBV27 to TRBJ1-6; the D is unclear. The CDR3 is 15 residues long. Germline V lookup: CDR1 MNHEY, CDR2 SMNVEV (reference sequence). V was trimmed by 6 bases and J by 10 bases, leaving 19 bases between them. CDR3 nucleotides: TGTGCCAGCAGCGGTATTATTAATGGGAACTCACCCCTCCACTTT. It translates to CASSGIINGNSPLHF.

The V gene is TRBV7-8, the J gene TRBJ2-5, with 9 bases that match TRBD2. Germline CDR1 reads SGHVS; CDR2 reads FQNEAQ. V lost 4 bases and J lost 1; bases outside the gene matches: 4. The CDR3 consists of 15 residues. CDR3 residues: CASSSLLAGQETQYF. In nucleotides, the CDR3 is TGTGCCAGCAGCTCCCTACTAGCGGGCCAAGAGACCCAGTACTTC. The full variable domain, completed using reference TRBV7-8 and TRBJ2-5, is GAGVSQSPRYKVAKRGQDVALRCDPISGHVSLFWYQQALGQGPEFLTYFQNEAQLDKSGLPSDRFFAERPEGSVSTLKIQRTQQEDSAVYLCASSSLLAGQETQYFGPGTRLLVL.

The chain employs TRBV15 and TRBJ1-1; no reliable D call. CDR1 and CDR2 from the germline V gene are LNHNV and YYDKDF (reference sequence). CDR3 length equals 13 residues. Trimming cost V 0 bases and J 0 bases, with 2 bases left between them. Here the CDR3 reads CATSRDLNTEAFF. CDR3 in DNA: TGTGCCACCAGCAGAGATCTGAACACTGAAGCTTTCTTT.

J is TRBJ1-2 and V is TRBV5-8; D is possibly TRBD1 (5 bases). Per the germline V gene, CDR1 is SGHTS and CDR2 is YDEGEE. Trimming removed 0 bases from V and 8 bases from J, with 14 bases in between. The CDR3 loop spans 14 amino acids. The CDR3 reads CASSLAGTLKGYTF. Here the CDR3 DNA reads TGTGCCAGCAGCTTGGCAGGGACGCTAAAGGGCTACACCTTC.

The chain is built from TRBV28 and TRBJ1-2; D may be TRBD1 (5 bases). The germline V and J ends were trimmed by 3 bases and 4 bases, with 18 bases remaining between them. The CDR3 length is 16 residues. The germline CDR1 and CDR2 sequences are MDHEN and SYDVKM. CDR3 residues: CASSLEGRGSFYGYTF. The DNA for the CDR3 is TGTGCCAGCAGTTTGGAGGGGAGGGGATCTTTCTATGGCTACACCTTC.